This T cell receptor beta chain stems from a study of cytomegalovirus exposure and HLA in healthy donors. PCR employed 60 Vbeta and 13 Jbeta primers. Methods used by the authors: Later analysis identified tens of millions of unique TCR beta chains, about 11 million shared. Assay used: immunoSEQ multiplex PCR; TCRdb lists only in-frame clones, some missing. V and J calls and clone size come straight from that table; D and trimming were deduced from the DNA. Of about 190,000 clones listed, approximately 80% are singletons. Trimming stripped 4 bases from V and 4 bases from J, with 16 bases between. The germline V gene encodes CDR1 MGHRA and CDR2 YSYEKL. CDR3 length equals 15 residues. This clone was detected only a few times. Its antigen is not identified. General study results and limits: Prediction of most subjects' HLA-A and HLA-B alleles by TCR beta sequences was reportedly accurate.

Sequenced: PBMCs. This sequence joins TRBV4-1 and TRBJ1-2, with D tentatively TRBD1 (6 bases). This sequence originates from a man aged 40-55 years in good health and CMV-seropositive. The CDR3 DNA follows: TGCGCCAGCAGCCCCCTACTGGACAGCCGCTATGGCTACACCTTC. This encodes CASSPLLDSRYGYTF.